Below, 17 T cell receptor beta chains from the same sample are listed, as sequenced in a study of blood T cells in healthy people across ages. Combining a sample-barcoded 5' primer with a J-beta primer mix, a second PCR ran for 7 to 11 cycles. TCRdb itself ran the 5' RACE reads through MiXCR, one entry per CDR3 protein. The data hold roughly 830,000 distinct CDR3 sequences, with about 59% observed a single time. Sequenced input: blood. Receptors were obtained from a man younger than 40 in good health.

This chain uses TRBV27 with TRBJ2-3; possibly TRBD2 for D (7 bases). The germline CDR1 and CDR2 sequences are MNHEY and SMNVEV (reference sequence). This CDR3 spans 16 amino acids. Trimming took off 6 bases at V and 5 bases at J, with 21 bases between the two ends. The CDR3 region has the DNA TGTGCCAGCAGGAAGCTCGGGGGCCGGGGGGTAGATACGCAGTATTTT. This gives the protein CASRKLGGRGVDTQYF.

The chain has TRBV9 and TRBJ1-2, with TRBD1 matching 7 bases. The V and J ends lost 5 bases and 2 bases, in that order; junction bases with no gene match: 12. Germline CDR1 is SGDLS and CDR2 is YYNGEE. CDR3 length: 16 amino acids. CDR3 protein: CASSGKADRVNYGYTF. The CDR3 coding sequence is TGTGCCAGCAGTGGAAAGGCTGACAGGGTAAACTATGGCTACACCTTC.

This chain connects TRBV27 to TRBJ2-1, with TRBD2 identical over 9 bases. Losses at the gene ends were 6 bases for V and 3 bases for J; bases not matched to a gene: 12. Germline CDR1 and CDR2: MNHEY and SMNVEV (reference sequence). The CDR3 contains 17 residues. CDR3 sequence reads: CASRPAGGWSVYNEQFF. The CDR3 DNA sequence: TGTGCCAGCAGGCCAGCGGGGGGCTGGTCGGTCTACAATGAGCAGTTCTTC.

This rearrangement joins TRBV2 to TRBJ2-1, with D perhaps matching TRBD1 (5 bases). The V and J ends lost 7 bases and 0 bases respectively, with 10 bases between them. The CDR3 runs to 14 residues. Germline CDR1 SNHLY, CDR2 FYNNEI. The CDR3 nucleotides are TGTGCCAGCAAAGGGGTGACCTCCTACAATGAGCAGTTCTTC. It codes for CASKGVTSYNEQFF.

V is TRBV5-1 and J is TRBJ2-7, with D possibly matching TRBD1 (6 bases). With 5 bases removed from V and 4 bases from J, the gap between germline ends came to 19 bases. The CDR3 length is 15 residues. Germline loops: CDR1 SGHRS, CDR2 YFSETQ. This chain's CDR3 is CASSSLLDRRYEQYF. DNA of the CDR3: TGCGCCAGCAGTTCCCTCCTAGACAGGCGATACGAGCAGTACTTC.

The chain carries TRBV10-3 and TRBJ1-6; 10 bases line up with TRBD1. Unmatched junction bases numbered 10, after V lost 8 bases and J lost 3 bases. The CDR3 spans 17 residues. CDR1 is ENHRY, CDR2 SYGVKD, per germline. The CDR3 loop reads CAISSGTGAIYNSPLHF. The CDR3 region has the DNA TGTGCCATCTCCTCCGGGACAGGGGCGATCTATAATTCACCCCTCCACTTT.

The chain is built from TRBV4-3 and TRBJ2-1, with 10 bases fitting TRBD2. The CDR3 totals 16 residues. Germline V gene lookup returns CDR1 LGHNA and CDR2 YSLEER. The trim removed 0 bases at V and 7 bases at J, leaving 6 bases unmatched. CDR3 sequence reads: CASSQDIASGGNEQFF. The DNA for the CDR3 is TGCGCCAGCAGCCAAGATATAGCTAGCGGGGGTAATGAGCAGTTCTTC.

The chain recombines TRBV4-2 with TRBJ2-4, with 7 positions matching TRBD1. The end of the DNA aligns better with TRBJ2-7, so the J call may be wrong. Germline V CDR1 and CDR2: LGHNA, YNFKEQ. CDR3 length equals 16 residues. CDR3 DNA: TGTGCCAGCAGCCAAGTTGTCGGGACAGTCACCTACGAGCAGTACTTC. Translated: CASSQVVGTVTYEQYF.

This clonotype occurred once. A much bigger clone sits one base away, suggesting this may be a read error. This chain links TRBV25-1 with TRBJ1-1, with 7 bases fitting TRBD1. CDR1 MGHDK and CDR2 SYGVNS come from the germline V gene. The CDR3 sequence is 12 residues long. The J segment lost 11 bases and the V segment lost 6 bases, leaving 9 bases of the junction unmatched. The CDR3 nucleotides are TGTGCCAGCAGCCACTCCGACAGGGTTGCTTTCTTT. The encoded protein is CASSHSDRVAFF.

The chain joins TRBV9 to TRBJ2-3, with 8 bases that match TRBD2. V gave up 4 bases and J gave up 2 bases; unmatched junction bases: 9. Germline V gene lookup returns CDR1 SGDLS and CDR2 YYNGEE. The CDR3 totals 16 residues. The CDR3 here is CASSLARGGNTDTQYF. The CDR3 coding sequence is TGTGCCAGCAGCTTAGCCCGGGGGGGCAACACAGATACGCAGTATTTT.

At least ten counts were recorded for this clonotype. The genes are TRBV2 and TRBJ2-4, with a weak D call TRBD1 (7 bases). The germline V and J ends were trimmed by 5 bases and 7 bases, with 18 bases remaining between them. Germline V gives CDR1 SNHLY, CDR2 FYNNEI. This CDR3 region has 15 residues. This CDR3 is CASSSTGAGGNIQYF. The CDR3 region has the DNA TGTGCCAGCAGTTCCACAGGGGCCGGGGGTAACATTCAGTACTTC.

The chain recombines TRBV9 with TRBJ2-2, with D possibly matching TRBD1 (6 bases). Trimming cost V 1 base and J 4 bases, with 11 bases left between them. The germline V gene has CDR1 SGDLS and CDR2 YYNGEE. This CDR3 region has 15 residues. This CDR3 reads CASSVYQGPTGELFF. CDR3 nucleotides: TGTGCCAGCAGCGTATATCAGGGGCCCACCGGGGAGCTGTTTTTT.

The CDR3 is CASSLGGQTYYGYTF. The DNA for the CDR3 is TGCGCCAGCAGCTTGGGGGGACAGACATACTATGGCTACACCTTC. The chain joins TRBV5-1 to TRBJ1-2, with TRBD1 matching over 7 bases. The V and J ends lost 0 bases and 3 bases, in that order; junction bases with no gene match: 5. The CDR3 runs to 15 residues. Germline CDR1 is SGHRS and CDR2 is YFSETQ.

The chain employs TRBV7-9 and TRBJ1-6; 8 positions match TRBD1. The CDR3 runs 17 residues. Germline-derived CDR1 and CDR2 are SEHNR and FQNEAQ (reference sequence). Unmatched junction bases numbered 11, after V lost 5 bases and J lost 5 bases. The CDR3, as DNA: TGTGCCAGCAGCATAACCGAAGGACAGGGCGATAATTCACCCCTCCACTTT. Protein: CASSITEGQGDNSPLHF.

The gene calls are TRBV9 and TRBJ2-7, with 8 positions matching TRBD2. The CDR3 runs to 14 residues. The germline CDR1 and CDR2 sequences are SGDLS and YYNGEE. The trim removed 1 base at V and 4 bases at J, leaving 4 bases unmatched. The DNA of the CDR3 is TGTGCCAGCAGCGTAAGCGGGGGCGGGTACGAGCAGTACTTC. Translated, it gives CASSVSGGGYEQYF.

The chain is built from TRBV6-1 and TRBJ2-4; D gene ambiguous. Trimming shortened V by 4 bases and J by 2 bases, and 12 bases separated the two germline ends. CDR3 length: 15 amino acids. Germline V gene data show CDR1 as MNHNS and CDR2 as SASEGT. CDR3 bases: TGTGCCAGCAGTGGGACCATAATCCCCAAAAACATTCAGTACTTC. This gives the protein CASSGTIIPKNIQYF.

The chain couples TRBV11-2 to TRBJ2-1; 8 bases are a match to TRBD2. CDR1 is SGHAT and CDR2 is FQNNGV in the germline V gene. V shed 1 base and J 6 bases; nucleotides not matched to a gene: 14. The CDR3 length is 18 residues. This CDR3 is CASSLAQRAGGLLNEQFF. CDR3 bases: TGTGCCAGCAGCTTAGCCCAACGGGCGGGGGGCCTTCTCAATGAGCAGTTCTTC.